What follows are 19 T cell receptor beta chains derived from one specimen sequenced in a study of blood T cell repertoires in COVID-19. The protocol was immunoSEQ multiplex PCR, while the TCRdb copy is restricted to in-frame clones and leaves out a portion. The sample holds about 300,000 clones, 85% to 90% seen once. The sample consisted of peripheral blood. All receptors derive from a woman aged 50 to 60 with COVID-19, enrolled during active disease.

This CDR3 reads CASSLSGLGSYEQYF. The CDR3 coding sequence is TGCGCCAGCAGCTTATCGGGACTAGGATCCTACGAGCAGTACTTC. This rearrangement joins TRBV5-1 to TRBJ2-7; 8 positions match TRBD2. This CDR3 spans 15 amino acids. Germline V CDR1 and CDR2: SGHRS, YFSETQ. V gave up 2 bases and J gave up 1 base; unmatched junction bases: 5. Combining the CDR3 with reference TRBV5-1 and TRBJ2-7 gives the whole variable domain KAGVTQTPRYLIKTRGQQVTLSCSPISGHRSVSWYQQTPGQGLQFLFEYFSETQRNKGNFPGRFSGRQFSNSRSEMNVSTLELGDSALYLCASSLSGLGSYEQYFGPGTRLTVT.

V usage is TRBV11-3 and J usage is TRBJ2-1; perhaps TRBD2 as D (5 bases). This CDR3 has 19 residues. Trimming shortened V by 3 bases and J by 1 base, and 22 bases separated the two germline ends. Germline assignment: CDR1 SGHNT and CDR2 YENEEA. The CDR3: CASSFRAGKGGVSYNEQFF. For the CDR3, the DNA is TGTGCCAGCAGCTTCCGGGCCGGCAAAGGAGGTGTTTCCTACAATGAGCAGTTCTTC.

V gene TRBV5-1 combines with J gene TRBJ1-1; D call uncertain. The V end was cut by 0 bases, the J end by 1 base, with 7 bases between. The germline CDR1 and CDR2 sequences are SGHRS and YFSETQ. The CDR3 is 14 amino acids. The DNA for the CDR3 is TGCGCCAGCAGCTTGGTCTACGAGAACACTGAAGCTTTCTTT. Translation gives CASSLVYENTEAFF.

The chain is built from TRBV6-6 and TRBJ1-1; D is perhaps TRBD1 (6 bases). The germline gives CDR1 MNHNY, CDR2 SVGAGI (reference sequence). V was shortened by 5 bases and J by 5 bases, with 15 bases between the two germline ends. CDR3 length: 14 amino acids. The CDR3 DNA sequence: TGTGCCAGCAGTCCGGACAGCCTGGGAACTGAAGCTTTCTTT. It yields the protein CASSPDSLGTEAFF.

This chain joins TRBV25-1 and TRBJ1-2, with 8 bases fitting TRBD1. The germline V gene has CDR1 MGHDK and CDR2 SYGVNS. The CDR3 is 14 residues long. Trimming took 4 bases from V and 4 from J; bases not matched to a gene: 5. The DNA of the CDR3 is TGTGCCAGCAGTGCGACAGGGGCCTTCTATGGCTACACCTTC. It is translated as CASSATGAFYGYTF.

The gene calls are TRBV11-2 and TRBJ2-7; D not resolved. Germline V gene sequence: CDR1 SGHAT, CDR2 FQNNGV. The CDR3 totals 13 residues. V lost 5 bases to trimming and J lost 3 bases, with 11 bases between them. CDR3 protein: CASSQQKSYEQYF. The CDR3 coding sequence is TGTGCCAGCAGCCAACAGAAGAGCTACGAGCAGTACTTC.

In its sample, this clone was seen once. The CDR3 DNA reads as TGTGCCAGCTCACCACTCTCAAAAGTAGATAATGAAAAACTGTTTTTT. The encoded protein is CASSPLSKVDNEKLFF. The chain links TRBV18 to TRBJ1-4; D unresolved. V was shortened by 1 base and J by 4 bases, with 13 bases between the two germline ends. The CDR3 has 16 amino acids. Germline values: CDR1 KGHSH, CDR2 LQKENI.

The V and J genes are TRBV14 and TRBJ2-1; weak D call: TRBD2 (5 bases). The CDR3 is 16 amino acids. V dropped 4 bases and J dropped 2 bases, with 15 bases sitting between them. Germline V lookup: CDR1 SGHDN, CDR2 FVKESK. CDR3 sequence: CASSPDPGRPYNEQFF. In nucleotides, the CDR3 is TGTGCCAGCAGCCCGGACCCGGGGAGACCCTACAATGAGCAGTTCTTC.

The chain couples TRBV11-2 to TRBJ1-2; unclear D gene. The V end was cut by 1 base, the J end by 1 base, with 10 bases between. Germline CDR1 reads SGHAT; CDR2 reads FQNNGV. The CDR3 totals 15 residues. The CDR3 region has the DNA TGTGCCAGCAGCTTAGTTGGGAGAGGTAACTATGGCTACACCTTC. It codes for CASSLVGRGNYGYTF.

The CDR3 DNA sequence: TGTGCCAGCAGCTTGGCGGGTAGCGGGAGGTTCTACAATGAGCAGTTCTTC. It encodes CASSLAGSGRFYNEQFF. This rearrangement joins TRBV5-4 to TRBJ2-1, with 10 bases identical to TRBD2. Germline V gene sequence: CDR1 SGHNT, CDR2 YYREEE (reference sequence). With 0 bases clipped from V and 3 bases from J, the junction kept 6 bases outside the gene matches. The CDR3 runs to 17 residues.

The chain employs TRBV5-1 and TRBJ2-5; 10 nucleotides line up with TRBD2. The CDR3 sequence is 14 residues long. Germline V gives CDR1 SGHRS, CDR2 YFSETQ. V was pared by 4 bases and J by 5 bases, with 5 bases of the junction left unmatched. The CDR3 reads CASSPSGSKETQYF. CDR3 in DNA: TGCGCCAGCAGCCCTAGCGGGAGCAAGGAGACCCAGTACTTC. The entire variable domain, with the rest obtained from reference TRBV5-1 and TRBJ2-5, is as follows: KAGVTQTPRYLIKTRGQQVTLSCSPISGHRSVSWYQQTPGQGLQFLFEYFSETQRNKGNFPGRFSGRQFSNSRSEMNVSTLELGDSALYLCASSPSGSKETQYFGPGTRLLVL.

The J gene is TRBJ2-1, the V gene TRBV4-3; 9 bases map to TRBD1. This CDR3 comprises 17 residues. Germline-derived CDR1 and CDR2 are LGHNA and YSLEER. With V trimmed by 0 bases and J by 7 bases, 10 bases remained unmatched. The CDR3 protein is CASSQDWGQGPKNEQFF. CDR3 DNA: TGCGCCAGCAGCCAAGATTGGGGACAGGGCCCTAAGAATGAGCAGTTCTTC.

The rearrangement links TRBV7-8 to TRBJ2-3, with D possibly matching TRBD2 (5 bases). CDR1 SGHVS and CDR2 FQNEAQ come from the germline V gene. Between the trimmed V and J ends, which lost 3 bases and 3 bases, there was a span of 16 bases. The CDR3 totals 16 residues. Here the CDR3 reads CASSFSVGAVTDTQYF. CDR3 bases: TGTGCCAGCAGCTTTTCAGTGGGAGCTGTAACAGATACGCAGTATTTT.

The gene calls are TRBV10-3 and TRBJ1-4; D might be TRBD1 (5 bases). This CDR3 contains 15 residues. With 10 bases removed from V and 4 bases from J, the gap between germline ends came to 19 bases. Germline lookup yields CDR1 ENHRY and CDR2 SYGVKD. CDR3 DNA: TGTGCCACCAGGGAGTGGGGCAGCCGTAATGAAAAACTGTTTTTT. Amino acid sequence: CATREWGSRNEKLFF.

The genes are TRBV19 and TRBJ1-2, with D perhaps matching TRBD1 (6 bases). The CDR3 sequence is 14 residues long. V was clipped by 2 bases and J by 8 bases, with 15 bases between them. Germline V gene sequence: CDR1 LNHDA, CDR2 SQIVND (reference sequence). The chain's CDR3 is CASSIRAGAHGYTF. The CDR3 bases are TGTGCCAGTAGTATAAGGGCAGGGGCTCACGGCTACACCTTC.

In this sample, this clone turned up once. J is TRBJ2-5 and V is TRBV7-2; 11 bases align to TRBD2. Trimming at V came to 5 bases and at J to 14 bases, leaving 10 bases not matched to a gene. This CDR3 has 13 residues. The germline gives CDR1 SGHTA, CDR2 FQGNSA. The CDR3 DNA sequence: TGTGCCAGCAGCCCTAGTCAGGGACTAGCGGCTTACTTC. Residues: CASSPSQGLAAYF.

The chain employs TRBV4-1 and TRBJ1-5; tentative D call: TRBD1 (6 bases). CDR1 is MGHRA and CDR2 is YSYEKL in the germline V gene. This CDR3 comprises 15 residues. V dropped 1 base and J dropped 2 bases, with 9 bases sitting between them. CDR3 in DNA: TGCGCCAGCAGCCAAGGGGGGCCTGGCAATCAGCCCCAGCATTTT. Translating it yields CASSQGGPGNQPQHF.

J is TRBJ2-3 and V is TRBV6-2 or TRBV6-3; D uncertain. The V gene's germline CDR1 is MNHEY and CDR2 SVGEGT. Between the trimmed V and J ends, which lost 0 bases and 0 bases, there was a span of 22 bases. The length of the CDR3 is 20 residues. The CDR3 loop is CASSYSSLLLTKSSTDTQYF. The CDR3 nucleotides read TGTGCCAGCAGTTACTCATCATTACTCCTCACTAAGTCTAGCACAGATACGCAGTATTTT.

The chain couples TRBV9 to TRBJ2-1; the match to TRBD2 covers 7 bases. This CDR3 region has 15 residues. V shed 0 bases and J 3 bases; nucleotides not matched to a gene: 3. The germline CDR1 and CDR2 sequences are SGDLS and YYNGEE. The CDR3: CASSVATGGYNEQFF. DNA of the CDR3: TGTGCCAGCAGCGTAGCTACGGGGGGCTACAATGAGCAGTTCTTC.